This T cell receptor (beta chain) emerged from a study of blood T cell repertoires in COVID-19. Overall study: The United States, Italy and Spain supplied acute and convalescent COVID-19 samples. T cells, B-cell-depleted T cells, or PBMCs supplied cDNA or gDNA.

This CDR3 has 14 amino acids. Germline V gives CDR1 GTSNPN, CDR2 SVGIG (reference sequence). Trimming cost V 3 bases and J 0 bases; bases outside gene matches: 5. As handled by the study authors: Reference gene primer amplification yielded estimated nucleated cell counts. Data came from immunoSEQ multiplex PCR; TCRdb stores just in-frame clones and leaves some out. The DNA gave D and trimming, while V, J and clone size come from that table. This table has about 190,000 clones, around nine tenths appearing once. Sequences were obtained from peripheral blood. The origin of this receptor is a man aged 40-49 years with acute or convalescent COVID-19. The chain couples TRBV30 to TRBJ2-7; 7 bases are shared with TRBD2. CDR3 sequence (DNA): TGTGCCTGGAGGTGGGGGGGAAACTCCTACGAGCAGTACTTC. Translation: CAWRWGGNSYEQYF.